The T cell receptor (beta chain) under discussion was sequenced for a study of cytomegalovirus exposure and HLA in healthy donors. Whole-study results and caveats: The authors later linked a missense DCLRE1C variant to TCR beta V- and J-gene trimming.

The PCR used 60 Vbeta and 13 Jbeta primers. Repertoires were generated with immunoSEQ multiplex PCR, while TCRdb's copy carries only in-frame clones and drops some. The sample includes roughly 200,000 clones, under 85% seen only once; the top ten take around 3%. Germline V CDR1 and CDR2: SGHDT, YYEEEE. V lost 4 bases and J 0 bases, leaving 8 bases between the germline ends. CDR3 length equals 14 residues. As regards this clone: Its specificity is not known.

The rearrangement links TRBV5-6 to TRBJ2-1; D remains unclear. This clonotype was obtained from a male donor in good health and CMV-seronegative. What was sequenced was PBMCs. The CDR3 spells CASSPRSSYNEQFF. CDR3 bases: TGTGCCAGCAGCCCCCGGAGCTCCTACAATGAGCAGTTCTTC. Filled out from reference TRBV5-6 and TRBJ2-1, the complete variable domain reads DAGVTQSPTHLIKTRGQQVTLRCSPKSGHDTVSWYQQALGQGPQFIFQYYEEEERQRGNFPDRFSGHQFPNYSSELNVNALLLGDSALYLCASSPRSSYNEQFFGPGTRLTVL.